The 27 T cell receptor beta chains in this list originate from one sample, sequenced in a study of blood T cell repertoires in COVID-19. Assay used: immunoSEQ multiplex PCR; TCRdb lists only in-frame clones, some missing. The table shows 150,000 to 200,000 clones, with roughly 85% occurring only once. The sample was PBMCs or T cells enriched from blood (not recorded which). The receptors come from a woman between 65 and 79 years old in a cohort exposed to, infected with or recovered from COVID-19 (not recorded which).

This chain uses TRBV2 with TRBJ2-7; TRBD2 matches 8 bases. J was trimmed by 4 bases and V by 4 bases; bases with no gene match: 3. Germline CDR1 is SNHLY and CDR2 is FYNNEI. The CDR3 totals 13 residues. The CDR3 reads CASSAGGRYEQYF. CDR3 sequence (DNA): TGTGCCAGCAGTGCGGGAGGGCGGTACGAGCAGTACTTC.

The chain has TRBV5-8 and TRBJ1-6; D is perhaps TRBD1 (5 bases). This CDR3 contains 14 residues. Trimming shortened V by 2 bases and J by 8 bases, and 11 bases separated the two germline ends. Germline V gene sequence: CDR1 SGHTS, CDR2 YDEGEE. CDR3 in DNA: TGTGCCAGCAGCTTTCATCTACAGGATTCACCCCTCCACTTT. Its translation: CASSFHLQDSPLHF.

V and J are TRBV24-1 and TRBJ2-3; D possibly corresponds to TRBD1 (5 bases). V gave up 1 base and J gave up 6 bases, with 13 bases separating them. The CDR3 loop spans 15 amino acids. CDR1 KGHDR and CDR2 SFDVKD come from the germline V gene. CDR3 sequence reads: CATSDLVGPLDTQYF. The CDR3 coding sequence is TGTGCCACCAGTGATTTAGTGGGGCCCTTGGATACGCAGTATTTT.

The CDR3 spells CASSRDRIAYEQYF. In DNA form, the CDR3 reads TGTGCCAGCAGCCGGGACAGGATAGCCTACGAGCAGTACTTC. The chain employs TRBV6-5 and TRBJ2-7, with TRBD1 matching 8 bases. Unmatched junction bases numbered 6, after V lost 6 bases and J lost 2 bases. Per the germline V gene, CDR1 is MNHEY and CDR2 is SVGAGI. This CDR3 is built from 14 residues.

This clone was counted only a few times. The chain links TRBV7-2 to TRBJ2-3; 11 bases map to TRBD1. Germline CDR1 reads SGHTA; CDR2 reads FQGNSA. The CDR3 runs 16 residues. Trimming at V came to 5 bases and at J to 3 bases, leaving 7 bases not matched to a gene. CDR3 sequence: CASSPGQGARTDTQYF. The CDR3 DNA follows: TGTGCCAGCAGCCCCGGACAGGGGGCGCGGACAGATACGCAGTATTTT.

This chain links TRBV9 with TRBJ1-3; 9 bases are a match to TRBD1. CDR3 length equals 18 residues. The germline CDR1 and CDR2 sequences are SGDLS and YYNGEE. J lost 3 bases, V lost 5 bases, and 15 bases had no gene match. CDR3 nucleotides: TGTGCCAGCAGTACGGGGACAGGGTCAGGGCTGATTGGAAACACCATATATTTT. Encoded protein: CASSTGTGSGLIGNTIYF.

The chain uses TRBV14 and TRBJ2-3, with D uncertain. In germline, CDR1 is SGHDN, CDR2 FVKESK. This CDR3 has 13 amino acids. Trimming shortened V by 4 bases and J by 2 bases, and 7 bases separated the two germline ends. The CDR3 spells CASSRRPTDTQYF. DNA for the CDR3: TGTGCCAGCAGCCGGCGGCCCACAGATACGCAGTATTTT.

The CDR3 here is CASSKSAVQTGENIQYF. The CDR3 nucleotides are TGTGCCAGCAGCAAGTCCGCCGTCCAAACAGGAGAAAACATTCAGTACTTC. The V and J genes are TRBV4-2 and TRBJ2-4, with D perhaps TRBD1 (5 bases). Trimming took off 5 bases at V and 5 bases at J, with 22 bases between the two ends. Germline-derived CDR1 and CDR2 are LGHNA and YNFKEQ. This CDR3 comprises 17 residues.

This rearrangement joins TRBV9 to TRBJ2-7, with TRBD2 identical over 9 bases. Per germline, CDR1 SGDLS and CDR2 YYNGEE. The CDR3 extends over 15 amino acids. The trim removed 0 bases at V and 4 bases at J, leaving 5 bases unmatched. CDR3 residues: CASSVGGSGSYEQYF. The CDR3 DNA sequence: TGTGCCAGCAGCGTAGGTGGTAGCGGGAGTTACGAGCAGTACTTC.

The J gene is TRBJ1-3, the V gene TRBV9; 10 bases are a match to TRBD1. The J segment lost 7 bases and the V segment lost 2 bases, leaving 3 bases of the junction unmatched. The germline gives CDR1 SGDLS, CDR2 YYNGEE. The CDR3 contains 14 residues. The CDR3 sequence: CASSVGQGRNTIYF. For the CDR3, the DNA is TGTGCCAGCAGCGTGGGACAGGGGCGGAACACCATATATTTT.

This chain uses TRBV18 with TRBJ2-5; the D gene is possibly TRBD1 (6 bases). The germline V gene has CDR1 KGHSH and CDR2 LQKENI. The CDR3 is 15 amino acids. V was pared by 0 bases and J by 5 bases, with 13 bases between. CDR3 loop: CASSPPSRDMETQYF. The CDR3 bases are TGTGCCAGCTCACCACCCAGCAGGGACATGGAGACCCAGTACTTC.

V is TRBV4-3 and J is TRBJ2-2; D is possibly TRBD2 (5 bases). V was trimmed by 0 bases and J by 8 bases, leaving 16 bases between them. Germline CDR1 LGHNA, CDR2 YSLEER. The CDR3 contains 16 residues. In nucleotides, the CDR3 is TGCGCCAGCAGCCAAGATCCGGCAAATAGCGCGGGGGAGCTGTTTTTT. Amino acids: CASSQDPANSAGELFF.

Comment on this clone: The sample holds other DNA sequences that translate to the same CDR3. The rearrangement links TRBV10-3 to TRBJ2-7; 11 bases map to TRBD2. The CDR3 loop spans 14 amino acids. The V gene's germline CDR1 is ENHRY and CDR2 SYGVKD. V trimming: 4 bases; J trimming: 4 bases; junction bases outside the gene matches: 3. The CDR3 region has the DNA TGTGCCATCAGTGCTACTAGCGGGAGTTACGAGCAGTACTTC. Protein product: CAISATSGSYEQYF.

The chain employs TRBV5-1 and TRBJ2-5; D is perhaps TRBD1 (5 bases). Looked up from germline, CDR1 is SGHRS and CDR2 is YFSETQ. The length of the CDR3 is 16 residues. The V and J ends lost 1 base and 5 bases respectively, with 18 bases between them. CDR3 sequence: CASSLSGRRAGETQYF. Here the CDR3 DNA reads TGCGCCAGCAGCTTGTCGGGCCGGAGAGCAGGGGAGACCCAGTACTTC.

V is TRBV7-9 and J is TRBJ1-1, with a possible D match to TRBD1 (6 bases). Trimming took off 5 bases at V and 5 bases at J, with 18 bases between the two ends. Germline values: CDR1 SEHNR, CDR2 FQNEAQ (reference sequence). The CDR3 covers 15 residues. In DNA, the CDR3 is TGTGCCAGCAGCACCCAACAGGGAAGAGGGACTGAAGCTTTCTTT. This translates into CASSTQQGRGTEAFF.

The rearrangement uses TRBV5-8 and TRBJ2-7; 8 bases line up with TRBD2. Germline V gives CDR1 SGHTS, CDR2 YDEGEE. This CDR3 is built from 14 residues. The J segment lost 0 bases and the V segment lost 5 bases, leaving 4 bases of the junction unmatched. The CDR3 sequence is CASSWLAGSYEQYF. CDR3 nucleotides: TGTGCCAGCAGTTGGCTAGCGGGCTCCTACGAGCAGTACTTC.

The table lists this clone with a count of one. V gene TRBV28 combines with J gene TRBJ1-4; D is unclear. Germline V CDR1 and CDR2: MDHEN, SYDVKM. The CDR3 runs to 14 residues. V gave up 3 bases and J gave up 3 bases, with 8 bases separating them. The CDR3 region is CASSFSGSNEKLFF. DNA for the CDR3: TGTGCCAGCAGTTTTTCGGGGTCTAATGAAAAACTGTTTTTT.

The rearrangement links TRBV18 to TRBJ1-3, with D unresolved. The germline V gene encodes CDR1 KGHSH and CDR2 LQKENI. The CDR3 is made up of 16 amino acids. Trimming cost V 2 bases and J 0 bases, with 11 bases left between them. The CDR3 region is CASSPIPPGSGNTIYF. The CDR3 DNA reads as TGTGCCAGCTCACCAATACCCCCAGGCTCTGGAAACACCATATATTTT.

This clone was seen once. The V and J genes are TRBV7-8 and TRBJ2-6; 7 bases are a match to TRBD2. Germline V lookup: CDR1 SGHVS, CDR2 FQNEAQ. The CDR3 is made up of 16 amino acids. The J segment lost 2 bases and the V segment lost 6 bases, leaving 7 bases of the junction unmatched. The chain's CDR3 is CASRTWAGAGANVLTF. For the CDR3, the DNA is TGTGCCAGCAGAACCTGGGCGGGAGCTGGGGCCAACGTCCTGACTTTC.

The gene calls are TRBV29-1 and TRBJ2-7, with a possible D match to TRBD1 (5 bases). Trimming removed 5 bases from V and 6 bases from J, with 14 bases in between. CDR3 length: 12 amino acids. The germline V gene encodes CDR1 SQVTM and CDR2 ANQGSEA. CDR3 sequence (DNA): TGCAGCGTTCGGACATCCGGCGGCGAGCAGTACTTC. Its translation is CSVRTSGGEQYF.

The chain combines TRBV19 with TRBJ2-3, with D perhaps matching TRBD1 (7 bases). V shed 4 bases and J shed 3 bases, with 17 bases lying between them. The CDR3 spans 16 residues. From germline, CDR1 is LNHDA and CDR2 SQIVND (reference sequence). The CDR3 DNA reads as TGTGCCAGTAGTAAAGGGGGCGTCGGGGGTACAGATACGCAGTATTTT. Protein sequence: CASSKGGVGGTDTQYF.

This clone occurred a few times. CDR3 bases: TGCGCCAGCAGCCAGACAGGGGGTGGAAACACCATATATTTT. Translated: CASSQTGGGNTIYF. The chain recombines TRBV4-3 with TRBJ1-3, with 9 positions matching TRBD1. The junction had 0 bases not matched to a gene; V was cut back by 3 bases and J by 3 bases. The CDR3 extends over 14 amino acids. The germline gives CDR1 LGHNA, CDR2 YSLEER.

V and J are TRBV7-2 and TRBJ2-3; D perhaps matches TRBD1 (6 bases). CDR3 length: 13 amino acids. V lost 4 bases and J lost 3, with 8 bases in between. From germline, CDR1 is SGHTA and CDR2 FQGNSA. CDR3 protein: CASSSQGTDTQYF. The DNA of the CDR3 is TGTGCCAGCAGCTCCCAGGGGACAGATACGCAGTATTTT.

The genes are TRBV11-1 and TRBJ2-7, with a possible D match to TRBD2 (6 bases). CDR1 SGHAT and CDR2 FQDESV come from the germline V gene (reference sequence). The V and J ends lost 2 bases and 3 bases respectively, with 14 bases between them. This CDR3 has 15 amino acids. CDR3 sequence reads: CASSLFGGESYEQYF. CDR3 bases: TGTGCCAGCAGCTTATTCGGCGGGGAAAGCTACGAGCAGTACTTC.

The CDR3 loop reads CASSLGTDAGQFF. The CDR3 nucleotides read TGTGCCAGCAGTCTCGGGACTGATGCGGGGCAGTTCTTC. The rearrangement uses TRBV12-3 or TRBV12-4 and TRBJ2-1; maybe TRBD2 (6 bases). This CDR3 is 13 amino acids long. Trimming took off 5 bases at V and 12 bases at J, with 17 bases between the two ends.

The chain combines TRBV7-2 with TRBJ2-5, with D possibly matching TRBD2 (5 bases). V lost 2 bases and J 2 bases, leaving 15 bases between the germline ends. CDR1 is SGHTA, CDR2 FQGNSA, per germline. The CDR3 is made up of 16 amino acids. Here the CDR3 DNA reads TGTGCCAGCAGCTTAAGAGTGAGGGCAGCTCAAGAGACCCAGTACTTC. It translates to CASSLRVRAAQETQYF.

This rearrangement joins TRBV5-6 to TRBJ2-7, with 7 bases identical to TRBD2. The CDR3 covers 12 residues. Germline lookup yields CDR1 SGHDT and CDR2 YYEEEE. The V gene end was trimmed by 5 bases and the J gene end by 3 bases; junction bases not matched to a gene: 2. The CDR3 coding sequence is TGTGCCAGCAGTGCGGGGGACTACGAGCAGTACTTC. Protein: CASSAGDYEQYF.